A single sample is the source of the 2 T cell receptor beta chains below, sequenced in a study of preoperative IRX-2 immunotherapy in early breast cancer. Treatment given: preoperative locoregional IRX-2 cytokine immunotherapy. Measured with immunoSEQ multiplex PCR; TCRdb has only the in-frame clones, and not every one. The sample yields under 35,000 clones, 82% seen once. This specimen was collected from a patient treated with IRX-2 immunotherapy. The receptors come from a human donor with breast cancer.

The chain carries TRBV25-1 and TRBJ1-5; no firm D call. CDR1 MGHDK and CDR2 SYGVNS come from the germline V gene. Trimming removed 4 bases from V and 4 bases from J, with 8 bases in between. The CDR3 is made up of 13 amino acids. The CDR3 region has the DNA TGTGCCAGCAGTGTCGGAGCTAATCAGCCCCAGCATTTT. Translated, it gives CASSVGANQPQHF.

The gene calls are TRBV6-8 and TRBJ1-1; 9 positions match TRBD1. Germline CDR1 MNHGY, CDR2 SAAAGT. The CDR3 totals 17 residues. The junction had 5 bases not matched to a gene; V was cut back by 0 bases and J by 0 bases. DNA for the CDR3: TGTGCCAGCAGTTACTCCCAGACAGGGGGTTTGAACACTGAAGCTTTCTTT. As protein: CASSYSQTGGLNTEAFF.